This T cell receptor (beta chain) was documented in a study of radiotherapy plus CTLA-4 blockade in lung cancer. Study information: Patients showed objective responses in 15% to 20% of cases, and disease control was achieved by approximately 31%.

The method was immunoSEQ multiplex PCR; TCRdb's version includes in-frame clones alone and lacks a portion of them. The sample holds approximately 50,000 clones, 65% to 90% seen once. Germline V lookup: CDR1 SGHRS, CDR2 YFSETQ. There are 14 residues in the CDR3. Trimming pared 3 bases from V and 4 bases from J, leaving 13 bases between. This chain joins TRBV5-1 and TRBJ1-1, with D possibly TRBD1 on 6 matching bases. The receptor was derived from a human donor with non-small cell lung cancer that progressed on radiotherapy plus ipilimumab. Some clones in this sample may be carry-over from other donors' samples. Sequencing was performed on peripheral blood, taken from a patient treated with radiotherapy plus ipilimumab. The CDR3 DNA follows: TGCGCCAGCAGCTCAGGGGATAGGGGCACTGAAGCTTTCTTT. Protein sequence: CASSSGDRGTEAFF.